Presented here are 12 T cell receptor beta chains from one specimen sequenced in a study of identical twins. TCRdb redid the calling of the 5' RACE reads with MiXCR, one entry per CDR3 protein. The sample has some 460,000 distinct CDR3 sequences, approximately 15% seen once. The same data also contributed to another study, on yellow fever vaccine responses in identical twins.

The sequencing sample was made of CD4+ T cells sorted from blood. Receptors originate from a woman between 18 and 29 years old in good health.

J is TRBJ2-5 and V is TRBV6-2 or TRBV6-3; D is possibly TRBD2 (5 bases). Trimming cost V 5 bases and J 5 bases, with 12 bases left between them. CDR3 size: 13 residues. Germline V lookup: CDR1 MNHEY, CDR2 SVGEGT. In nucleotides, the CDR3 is TGTGCCAGCAGTAAGACCCGCGGGGAGACCCAGTACTTC. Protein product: CASSKTRGETQYF.

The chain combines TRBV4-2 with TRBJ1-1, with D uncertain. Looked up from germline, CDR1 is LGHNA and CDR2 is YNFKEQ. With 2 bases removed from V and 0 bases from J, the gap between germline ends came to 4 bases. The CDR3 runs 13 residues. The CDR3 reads CASSQPMNTEAFF. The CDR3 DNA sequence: TGTGCCAGCAGCCAACCGATGAACACTGAAGCTTTCTTT.

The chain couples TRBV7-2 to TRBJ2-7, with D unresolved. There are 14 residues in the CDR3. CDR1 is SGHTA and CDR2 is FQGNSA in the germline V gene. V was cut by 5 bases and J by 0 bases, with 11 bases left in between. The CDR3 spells CASSPARPSYEQYF. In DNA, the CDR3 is TGTGCCAGCAGCCCCGCGAGGCCCTCCTACGAGCAGTACTTC.

The DNA of the CDR3 is TGTGCCAGCAGTTTATTGGGACAGGGGGCAGGAAGGACTGAAGCTTTCTTT. Translated: CASSLLGQGAGRTEAFF. The chain has TRBV27 and TRBJ1-1; 12 bases are a match to TRBD1. Trimming cost V 1 base and J 5 bases; bases outside gene matches: 8. Germline V gene lookup returns CDR1 MNHEY and CDR2 SMNVEV (reference sequence). CDR3 size: 17 residues.

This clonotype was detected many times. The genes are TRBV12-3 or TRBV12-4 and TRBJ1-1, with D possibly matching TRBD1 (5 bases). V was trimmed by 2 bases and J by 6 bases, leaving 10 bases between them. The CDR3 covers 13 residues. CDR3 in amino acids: CASSLFGGPEAFF. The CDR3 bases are TGTGCCAGCAGTTTATTCGGGGGTCCTGAAGCTTTCTTT.

The CDR3 region is CASTLLPRTGYNEQFF. CDR3 nucleotides: TGTGCCAGCACCCTCCTCCCCCGGACAGGCTACAATGAGCAGTTCTTC. The chain employs TRBV27 and TRBJ2-1; 7 nucleotides line up with TRBD1. Germline V gives CDR1 MNHEY, CDR2 SMNVEV (reference sequence). This CDR3 is built from 16 residues. V lost 7 bases and J lost 3; bases outside the gene matches: 12.

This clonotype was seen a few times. This chain's CDR3 is CASTPRTSGRAVAGELFF. For the CDR3, the DNA is TGTGCCAGCACCCCTAGGACTAGCGGGAGGGCCGTCGCCGGGGAGCTGTTTTTT. V usage is TRBV12-3 or TRBV12-4 and J usage is TRBJ2-2; 15 bases line up with TRBD2. V was clipped by 7 bases and J by 6 bases; unmatched bases: 12. This CDR3 contains 18 residues.

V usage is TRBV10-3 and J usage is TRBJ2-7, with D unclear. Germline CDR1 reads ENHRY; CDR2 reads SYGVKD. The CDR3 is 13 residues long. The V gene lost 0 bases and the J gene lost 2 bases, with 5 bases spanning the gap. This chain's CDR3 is CAISESAAYEQYF. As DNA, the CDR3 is TGTGCCATCAGTGAGTCGGCAGCCTACGAGCAGTACTTC.

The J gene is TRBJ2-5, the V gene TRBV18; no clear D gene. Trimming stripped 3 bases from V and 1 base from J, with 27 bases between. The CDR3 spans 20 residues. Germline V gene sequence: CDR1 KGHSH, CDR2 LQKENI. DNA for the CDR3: TGTGCCAGCTCACCCACGAGAACGTCCGGTCAGGCGACCCTCCAAGAGACCCAGTACTTC. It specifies CASSPTRTSGQATLQETQYF. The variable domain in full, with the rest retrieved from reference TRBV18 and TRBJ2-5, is NAGVMQNPRHLVRRRGQEARLRCSPMKGHSHVYWYRQLPEEGLKFMVYLQKENIIDESGMPKERFSAEFPKEGPSILRIQQVVRGDSAAYFCASSPTRTSGQATLQETQYFGPGTRLLVL.

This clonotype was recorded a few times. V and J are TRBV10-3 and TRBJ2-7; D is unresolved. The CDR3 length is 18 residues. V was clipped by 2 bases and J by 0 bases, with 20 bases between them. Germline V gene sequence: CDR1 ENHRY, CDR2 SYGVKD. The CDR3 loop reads CAISEKGPVGPSSYEQYF. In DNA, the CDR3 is TGTGCCATCAGTGAGAAAGGTCCCGTTGGCCCTAGCTCCTACGAGCAGTACTTC.

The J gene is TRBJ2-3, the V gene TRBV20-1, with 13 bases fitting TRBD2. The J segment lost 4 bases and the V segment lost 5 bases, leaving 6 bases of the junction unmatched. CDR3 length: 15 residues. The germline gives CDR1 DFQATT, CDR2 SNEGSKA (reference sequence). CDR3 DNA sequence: TGCAGTGCTGTTACTAGCGGGGGGGCGTCAGATACGCAGTATTTT. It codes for CSAVTSGGASDTQYF.

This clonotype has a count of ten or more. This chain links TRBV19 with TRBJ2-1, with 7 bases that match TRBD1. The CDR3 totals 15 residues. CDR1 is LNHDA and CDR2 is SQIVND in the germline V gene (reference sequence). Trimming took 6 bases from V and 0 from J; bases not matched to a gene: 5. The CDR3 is CASRPDRSSYNEQFF. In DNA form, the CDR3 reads TGTGCCAGTAGACCGGACAGGAGCTCCTACAATGAGCAGTTCTTC.